A single sample gave rise to the 21 T cell receptor beta chains below, sequenced in a study of molecular identifiers for immune sequencing clone quantification. MiXCR, applied by TCRdb to the PCR reads, yields one record per CDR3 protein. Of approximately 54,000 distinct CDR3 sequences in the sample, about 23% are singletons; the top ten hold approximately 1.9%. Sequenced sample: naive CD8+ T cells from blood, with Jurkat cell RNA spiked in. Subset of the sample: FACS-sorted CD8+CD4-CCR7+CD45RA+ naive T cells. Every receptor here comes from a human donor in good health. Some libraries in this study had Jurkat cell RNA spiked in.

This clonotype showed up just a few times. Given a much more abundant clone one base away, this may be a read error. The gene calls are TRBV20-1 and TRBJ2-2; TRBD2 matches at 10 bases. Unmatched junction bases numbered 4, after V lost 0 bases and J lost 6 bases. The germline gives CDR1 DFQATT, CDR2 SNEGSKA (reference sequence). This CDR3 region has 15 residues. The CDR3 protein is CSAREASGGSGELFF. The DNA for the CDR3 is TGCAGTGCTAGAGAGGCTAGCGGGGGCTCCGGGGAGCTGTTTTTT.

This clonotype was counted ten times or more. The genes are TRBV9 and TRBJ2-3; D remains unclear. V dropped 4 bases and J dropped 2 bases, with 11 bases sitting between them. This CDR3 is 14 amino acids long. Germline CDR1 reads SGDLS; CDR2 reads YYNGEE. The CDR3 coding sequence is TGTGCCAGCAGCACCCCAGGATACACAGATACGCAGTATTTT. Its protein product is CASSTPGYTDTQYF. The variable domain in full, completed from reference TRBV9 and TRBJ2-3, reads DSGVTQTPKHLITATGQRVTLRCSPRSGDLSVYWYQQSLDQGLQFLIQYYNGEERAKGNILERFSAQQFPDLHSELNLSSLELGDSALYFCASSTPGYTDTQYFGPGTRLTVL.

Concerning this clonotype: One end of the junction varies from germline; a read error may be responsible. The chain combines TRBV13 with TRBJ2-3, with D perhaps assigned TRBD1 or TRBD2 (5 bases each). The CDR3 loop spans 17 amino acids. Germline CDR1 is PRHDT and CDR2 is FYEKMQ (reference sequence). CDR3 sequence (DNA): TGTGGCAGCAGCTGGGACCTAGGGAGATTGGCCACAGATACGCAGTATTTT. Translation gives CGSSWDLGRLATDTQYF.

Ten or more counts support this clonotype. The chain combines TRBV7-6 with TRBJ1-6, with TRBD1 matching over 7 bases. CDR1 is SGHVS, CDR2 FNYEAQ, per germline. The CDR3 has 16 amino acids. V was pared by 5 bases and J by 5 bases, with 9 bases of the junction left unmatched. The CDR3 here is CASSDTGTANNSPLHF. The CDR3 region has the DNA TGTGCCAGCAGCGACACGGGGACAGCCAATAATTCACCCCTCCACTTT.

This clonotype was counted at least ten times. The chain combines TRBV9 with TRBJ2-3; D remains ambiguous. The CDR3 extends over 14 amino acids. CDR1 is SGDLS and CDR2 is YYNGEE in the germline V gene. V was clipped by 4 bases and J by 3 bases, with 12 bases between them. CDR3 amino acids: CASSPMDGTDTQYF. The CDR3 region has the DNA TGTGCCAGCAGCCCCATGGATGGTACAGATACGCAGTATTTT.

This clonotype appeared many times. This chain uses TRBV4-3 with TRBJ1-3; maybe TRBD1 (5 bases). The germline V gene encodes CDR1 LGHNA and CDR2 YSLEER. Trimming left V 5 bases short and J 4 bases short, with 18 bases between. The CDR3 sequence is 16 residues long. The CDR3 loop reads CASSRMAGTGGNTIYF. As DNA, the CDR3 is TGCGCCAGCAGCAGAATGGCAGGGACGGGGGGAAACACCATATATTTT.

This chain joins TRBV4-3 and TRBJ2-7, with D hard to call. V was trimmed by 0 bases and J by 4 bases, leaving 13 bases between them. CDR3 length: 15 amino acids. Germline CDR1 LGHNA, CDR2 YSLEER. CDR3 loop: CASSQESGGPYEQYF. The CDR3 DNA sequence: TGCGCCAGCAGCCAAGAATCGGGCGGACCTTACGAGCAGTACTTC.

There are many counts of this clonotype. The V and J genes are TRBV6-5 and TRBJ2-1; D perhaps matches TRBD1 (6 bases). The V gene's germline CDR1 is MNHEY and CDR2 SVGAGI. Between the trimmed V and J ends, which lost 2 bases and 10 bases, there was a span of 27 bases. CDR3 length: 18 residues. CDR3 amino acids: CASSYDTREPQGRWEQFF. In nucleotides, the CDR3 is TGTGCCAGCAGTTACGACACTAGGGAACCCCAGGGGAGATGGGAGCAGTTCTTC.

This clonotype was seen repeatedly, ten times or more. J is TRBJ2-7 and V is TRBV7-9, with a weak D call TRBD2 (5 bases). Germline V gene sequence: CDR1 SEHNR, CDR2 FQNEAQ (reference sequence). The CDR3 contains 14 residues. Trimming left V 4 bases short and J 3 bases short, with 13 bases between. The CDR3, as DNA: TGTGCCAGCAGCTCAGACGGGAAGCACTACGAGCAGTACTTC. Amino acid sequence: CASSSDGKHYEQYF.

The chain couples TRBV6-1 to TRBJ2-7, with unresolved D. CDR1 MNHNS and CDR2 SASEGT come from the germline V gene. With 4 bases removed from V and 3 bases from J, the gap between germline ends came to 13 bases. CDR3 length equals 14 residues. CDR3 protein: CASSGVIMGYEQYF. As DNA, the CDR3 is TGTGCCAGCAGTGGGGTAATTATGGGCTACGAGCAGTACTTC.

This clonotype was seen ten or more times. The chain recombines TRBV4-1 with TRBJ2-1; 9 nucleotides line up with TRBD1. Trimming at V came to 4 bases and at J to 0 bases, leaving 16 bases not matched to a gene. This CDR3 is built from 20 residues. In germline, CDR1 is MGHRA, CDR2 YSYEKL. The CDR3 coding sequence is TGCGCCAGCAGCCGCAACCGGGACAGGGTCCCCCTAAGCTCCTACAATGAGCAGTTCTTC. Protein: CASSRNRDRVPLSSYNEQFF.

As for this clonotype: Possible read error: a much larger clone is one base away. The J gene is TRBJ2-3, the V gene TRBV20-1; unclear D gene. The V end lost 2 bases, the J end lost 4 bases, and 25 bases lay between the germline ends. CDR3 length: 18 residues. Germline V lookup: CDR1 DFQATT, CDR2 SNEGSKA (reference sequence). The chain's CDR3 is CSARFPDTLHSSADTQYF. CDR3 DNA sequence: TGCAGTGCTAGATTTCCAGACACCCTCCACTCGAGCGCAGATACGCAGTATTTT.

The chain links TRBV29-1 to TRBJ2-1; D not certain. Germline V gives CDR1 SQVTM, CDR2 ANQGSEA. The V end lost 5 bases, the J end lost 9 bases, and 14 bases lay between the germline ends. This CDR3 spans 12 amino acids. The CDR3 nucleotides are TGCAGCGTTACCGTTGTTGGAGTTGAGCAGTTCTTC. Protein product: CSVTVVGVEQFF.

In its sample, this clonotype was seen many times. V gene TRBV6-5 combines with J gene TRBJ2-7, with TRBD1 identical over 7 bases. The CDR3 length is 14 residues. V was pared by 8 bases and J by 4 bases, with 11 bases of the junction left unmatched. Germline CDR1 MNHEY, CDR2 SVGAGI. As DNA, the CDR3 is TGTGCCAGCTCCCGGACAGGTGATACGTACGAGCAGTACTTC. As protein: CASSRTGDTYEQYF.

Remarks on this clonotype: Possible read error: a much larger clone is one base away. The chain employs TRBV7-9 and TRBJ2-7; a possible D gene is TRBD1 (6 bases). The germline gives CDR1 SEHNR, CDR2 FQNEAQ (reference sequence). This CDR3 contains 13 residues. In nucleotides, the CDR3 is TGTGCCGGCAGTGCCGGGACAACCTACGAGCAGTACTTC. Protein: CAGSAGTTYEQYF. Looking up the rest from reference TRBV7-9 and TRBJ2-7 gives the full variable domain: DTGVSQNPRHKITKRGQNVTFRCDPISEHNRLYWYRQTLGQGPEFLTYFQNEAQLEKSRLLSDRFSAERPKGSFSTLEIQRTEQGDSAMYLCAGSAGTTYEQYFGPGTRLTVT.

This clonotype was picked up a small number of times. V is TRBV27 and J is TRBJ2-7; D is undetermined. The germline V gene encodes CDR1 MNHEY and CDR2 SMNVEV (reference sequence). There are 15 residues in the CDR3. Trimming cost V 4 bases and J 3 bases, with 16 bases left between them. CDR3 sequence (DNA): TGTGCCAGCAGTTCGCGTCTAGGGCAGAACTACGAGCAGTACTTC. Translated, it gives CASSSRLGQNYEQYF.

This clonotype appeared many times. V and J are TRBV7-2 and TRBJ2-1; 7 bases are shared with TRBD1. After removal of 5 bases from V and 0 bases from J, the junction contained 4 bases not matched to a gene. The CDR3 has 15 residues. Germline lookup yields CDR1 SGHTA and CDR2 FQGNSA. The CDR3 sequence: CASSKQGSSYNEQFF. CDR3 DNA: TGTGCCAGCAGCAAACAGGGGAGCTCCTACAATGAGCAGTTCTTC.

As regards this clonotype: A much bigger clone sits one base away, suggesting this may be a read error. CDR3 sequence: CSVEEGEWAGPPDEQFF. CDR3 DNA sequence: TGCAGCGTTGAAGAAGGGGAATGGGCGGGACCCCCCGATGAGCAGTTCTTC. The chain employs TRBV29-1 and TRBJ2-1; TRBD2 might be the D (6 bases). Trimming pared 0 bases from V and 8 bases from J, leaving 23 bases between. The CDR3 runs 17 residues. The germline gives CDR1 SQVTM, CDR2 ANQGSEA.

Many counts were recorded for this clonotype. The rearrangement joins TRBV19 to TRBJ2-5, with 11 bases matching TRBD2. CDR1 is LNHDA, CDR2 SQIVND, per germline (reference sequence). Trimming at V came to 4 bases and at J to 2 bases, leaving 21 bases not matched to a gene. CDR3 length equals 21 residues. The CDR3 loop is CASSTQFIGTSGSKPQETQYF. As DNA, the CDR3 is TGTGCCAGTAGTACTCAATTCATCGGGACTAGCGGCTCGAAACCTCAAGAGACCCAGTACTTC.

The chain carries TRBV4-3 and TRBJ1-6, with 9 nucleotides matching TRBD1. CDR1 is LGHNA and CDR2 is YSLEER in the germline V gene. This CDR3 has 15 residues. With 0 bases clipped from V and 9 bases from J, the junction kept 3 bases outside the gene matches. CDR3 DNA: TGCGCCAGCAGCCAAGAGTGGACAGGGGTTTCACCCCTCCACTTT. Residues: CASSQEWTGVSPLHF.

This clonotype was detected ten times or more. The chain carries TRBV7-9 and TRBJ1-3; D uncertain. The V gene's germline CDR1 is SEHNR and CDR2 FQNEAQ (reference sequence). Trimming took off 5 bases at V and 4 bases at J, with 6 bases between the two ends. The CDR3 is 12 residues long. The CDR3 DNA reads TGTGCCAGCAGCCCTTCAGGAAACACCATATATTTT. This gives the protein CASSPSGNTIYF.